This TCR beta chain appears in the sequencing data of a study of cytomegalovirus exposure and HLA in healthy donors. Overall study findings and caveats: Later genetic work tied a missense DCLRE1C variant to beta-chain V and J trimming. There were several of the most significant clusters that appeared linked to common viral pathogens in a later analysis.

The CDR3 extends over 16 amino acids. J lost 7 bases, V lost 4 bases, and 8 bases had no gene match. CDR1 is SGHRS and CDR2 is YFSETQ in the germline V gene. PCR used 60 Vbeta primers and 13 Jbeta primers. Sequenced by immunoSEQ multiplex PCR; TCRdb stores in-frame clones only, minus some. The sample has about 200,000 clones; roughly 76% are singletons. This clone showed up just once. The antigen is undetermined. What was sequenced was PBMCs. The TCR sequence derives from a woman in her twenties or thirties in good health and CMV-seropositive. V is TRBV5-1 and J is TRBJ2-1, with 13 bases matching TRBD2. CDR3 sequence (DNA): TGCGCCAGCAGCCCCGGCGGACTAGCGGGAGCTAATGAGCAGTTCTTC. It translates to CASSPGGLAGANEQFF.